A single sample is the source of the 23 T cell receptor beta chains below, sequenced in a study of blood T cell repertoires in COVID-19. Clones were sequenced by immunoSEQ multiplex PCR, and TCRdb holds only the in-frame ones, with some missing. The data contain about 300,000 clones, about 91% of them singletons. Material for sequencing was peripheral blood. The receptors originated from a woman aged 25 to 39 who had recovered from COVID-19.

The chain links TRBV28 to TRBJ1-2; no clear D. The CDR3 contains 14 residues. The germline V gene encodes CDR1 MDHEN and CDR2 SYDVKM. V gave up 4 bases and J gave up 0 bases, with 9 bases separating them. The CDR3: CASSSRGSNYGYTF. CDR3 DNA sequence: TGTGCCAGCAGTTCACGGGGTTCTAACTATGGCTACACCTTC.

The chain combines TRBV4-2 with TRBJ2-2; 9 bases line up with TRBD2. Looked up from germline, CDR1 is LGHNA and CDR2 is YNFKEQ. The CDR3 spans 16 residues. V trimming: 0 bases; J trimming: 7 bases; junction bases outside the gene matches: 6. This chain's CDR3 is CASSQDWRGGVGELFF. The CDR3 DNA sequence: TGTGCCAGCAGCCAAGATTGGCGGGGGGGCGTCGGGGAGCTGTTTTTT.

This chain links TRBV6-2 or TRBV6-3 with TRBJ2-7; D remains ambiguous. Trimming took 2 bases from V and 0 from J, leaving 8 bases between them. Germline assignment: CDR1 MNHEY and CDR2 SVGEGT. The CDR3 contains 14 residues. The CDR3 nucleotides read TGTGCCAGCAGTTACGGGCAGAACTCCTACGAGCAGTACTTC. Its protein product is CASSYGQNSYEQYF.

V usage is TRBV29-1 and J usage is TRBJ1-3; the match to TRBD1 covers 8 bases. V was pared by 7 bases and J by 2 bases, with 4 bases of the junction left unmatched. Germline-derived CDR1 and CDR2 are SQVTM and ANQGSEA. The CDR3 loop spans 13 amino acids. The chain's CDR3 is CSANRGAGNTIYF. In DNA, the CDR3 is TGCAGCGCCAACAGGGGGGCTGGAAACACCATATATTTT.

This clone was detected once. The CDR3 DNA follows: TGCGCCAGCAGCTTGGCCGTTGCAGGGGGCGAAGAGACCCAGTACTTC. This sequence encodes CASSLAVAGGEETQYF. The chain uses TRBV5-1 and TRBJ2-5, with 8 positions matching TRBD1. CDR3 length: 16 residues. Per germline, CDR1 SGHRS and CDR2 YFSETQ. V lost 0 bases to trimming and J lost 3 bases; unmatched junction nucleotides: 7.

This chain uses TRBV7-9 with TRBJ1-2; no definite D call. CDR3 length equals 13 residues. V lost 5 bases, J lost 1 base, and 8 bases lay in between. From germline, CDR1 is SEHNR and CDR2 FQNEAQ (reference sequence). This chain's CDR3 is CASSTVLNYGYTF. In DNA form, the CDR3 reads TGTGCCAGCAGCACTGTACTTAACTATGGCTACACCTTC.

The V gene is TRBV3-1 (or the pseudogene TRBV3-2), the J gene TRBJ2-3, with a possible D match to TRBD1 (5 bases). Between the trimmed V and J ends, which lost 3 bases and 4 bases, there was a span of 20 bases. From germline, CDR1 is LGHDT and CDR2 YNNKEL (reference sequence). This CDR3 has 17 amino acids. The CDR3 loop is CASSQASGIRSADTQYF. As DNA, the CDR3 is TGTGCCAGCAGCCAGGCTTCAGGGATCCGGAGCGCAGATACGCAGTATTTT.

This clone showed up just a few times. The CDR3 sequence: CASSSNSYNEQFF. The CDR3 region has the DNA TGTGCCAGCAGCTCAAATAGTTACAATGAGCAGTTCTTC. V is TRBV7-2 and J is TRBJ2-1, with D uncertain. The V end was cut by 4 bases, the J end by 4 bases, with 8 bases between. The CDR3 is 13 residues long. Germline loops: CDR1 SGHTA, CDR2 FQGNSA.

The chain employs TRBV28 and TRBJ1-1, with D unclear. CDR3 size: 15 residues. Trimming removed 5 bases from V and 3 bases from J, with 16 bases in between. In germline, CDR1 is MDHEN, CDR2 SYDVKM. CDR3 DNA: TGTGCCAGCAGTAGCCCGGGAGACGGTTACACTGAAGCTTTCTTT. The encoded protein is CASSSPGDGYTEAFF.

The chain joins TRBV18 to TRBJ2-1; 8 nucleotides line up with TRBD2. The CDR3 extends over 14 amino acids. The germline gives CDR1 KGHSH, CDR2 LQKENI. V shed 5 bases, J shed 8 bases, and the junction held 8 bases outside the gene matches. CDR3 DNA: TGTGCCAGCTCATCGAGCGGGGGTTCGGATGAGCAGTTCTTC. Protein product: CASSSSGGSDEQFF.

The chain links TRBV28 to TRBJ2-7; D not resolved. The CDR3 has 15 amino acids. Germline loops: CDR1 MDHEN, CDR2 SYDVKM. Between the trimmed V and J ends, which lost 3 bases and 4 bases, there was a span of 16 bases. The CDR3 protein is CASSFLGSGRYEQYF. The CDR3 nucleotides read TGTGCCAGCAGTTTCCTGGGTTCGGGTAGATACGAGCAGTACTTC.

J is TRBJ2-2 and V is TRBV10-1; 8 bases fit TRBD1. The CDR3 spans 15 residues. The V and J ends lost 10 bases and 0 bases, in that order; junction bases with no gene match: 7. Germline CDR1 and CDR2: WNHNN and SYGVQD (reference sequence). The CDR3 sequence: CAKVQGGSNTGELFF. Here the CDR3 DNA reads TGCGCCAAGGTACAGGGGGGTTCGAACACCGGGGAGCTGTTTTTT.

V usage is TRBV12-3 or TRBV12-4 and J usage is TRBJ1-1; D may be TRBD1 (6 bases). V was pared by 6 bases and J by 6 bases, with 11 bases between. This CDR3 is built from 12 residues. In nucleotides, the CDR3 is TGTGCCAGCAGCTCAAGGACAGCTGAAGCTTTCTTT. Encoded protein: CASSSRTAEAFF.

The CDR3 sequence: CASSSGQGTKQFF. The CDR3 region has the DNA TGCGCCAGCAGCTCGGGACAGGGGACCAAGCAGTTCTTC. V usage is TRBV5-1 and J usage is TRBJ2-1, with TRBD1 matching over 10 bases. Germline lookup yields CDR1 SGHRS and CDR2 YFSETQ. The CDR3 extends over 13 amino acids. V dropped 3 bases and J dropped 11; count of bases not matched to a gene: 5.

V gene TRBV27 combines with J gene TRBJ2-2; TRBD1 agrees at 8 bases. Looked up from germline, CDR1 is MNHEY and CDR2 is SMNVEV (reference sequence). This CDR3 is 16 amino acids long. The V segment lost 5 bases and the J segment 5 bases; nucleotides outside the gene matches: 10. The CDR3 nucleotides read TGTGCCAGCAGTCGGGACCGGGACAGGACAACCGGGGAGCTGTTTTTT. Its protein product is CASSRDRDRTTGELFF.

The chain combines TRBV2 with TRBJ1-2, with D uncertain. The CDR3 is 12 amino acids. Deletions cut 2 bases from V and 9 bases from J, with 10 bases between. Germline V gene sequence: CDR1 SNHLY, CDR2 FYNNEI. CDR3 sequence: CASSEHGESYTF. The CDR3 region has the DNA TGTGCCAGCAGTGAACACGGGGAAAGCTACACCTTC.

The V call is TRBV6-5, the J call TRBJ2-2, with 7 positions matching TRBD2. This CDR3 has 14 residues. V gave up 6 bases and J gave up 1 base; unmatched junction bases: 2. From germline, CDR1 is MNHEY and CDR2 SVGAGI. The CDR3 spells CASRRELNTGELFF. The CDR3 nucleotides read TGTGCCAGCAGGCGGGAGCTGAACACCGGGGAGCTGTTTTTT.

The V and J genes are TRBV27 and TRBJ2-7; 9 bases line up with TRBD1. After removal of 3 bases from V and 4 bases from J, the junction contained 10 bases not matched to a gene. The CDR3 totals 16 residues. In germline, CDR1 is MNHEY, CDR2 SMNVEV (reference sequence). DNA of the CDR3: TGTGCCAGCAGTTTTCAGGCCGGGACAGGGTTGTACGAGCAGTACTTC. As protein: CASSFQAGTGLYEQYF.

V gene TRBV30 combines with J gene TRBJ2-5; D gene ambiguous. Germline values: CDR1 GTSNPN, CDR2 SVGIG (reference sequence). The CDR3 contains 12 residues. V lost 0 bases, J lost 4 bases, and 6 bases lay in between. The CDR3 reads CAWSVRSETQYF. CDR3 sequence (DNA): TGTGCCTGGAGTGTGAGGTCAGAGACCCAGTACTTC.

The V gene is TRBV7-3, the J gene TRBJ2-3; D not resolved. Germline assignment: CDR1 SGHTA and CDR2 FQGTGA. This CDR3 is built from 12 residues. V shed 2 bases and J shed 4 bases, with 4 bases lying between them. The CDR3 DNA reads as TGTGCCAGCAGCTTATCAGCAGATACGCAGTATTTT. Amino acids: CASSLSADTQYF.

The rearrangement joins TRBV7-9 to TRBJ1-1, with TRBD1 matching 8 bases. Trimming removed 5 bases from V and 1 base from J; junction bases left unmatched: 6. Germline CDR1 and CDR2: SEHNR and FQNEAQ (reference sequence). This CDR3 spans 15 amino acids. DNA of the CDR3: TGTGCCAGCAGCGACGGACAGGGCCAGAACACTGAAGCTTTCTTT. Translation gives CASSDGQGQNTEAFF.

The chain is built from TRBV16 and TRBJ1-5, with D possibly being TRBD1 (5 bases). The CDR3 has 16 amino acids. Trimming removed 1 base from V and 5 bases from J, with 15 bases in between. CDR1 KGHSY and CDR2 FQNENV come from the germline V gene. This chain's CDR3 is CASSQYSQGIYQPQHF. The CDR3 coding sequence is TGTGCCAGCAGCCAATATAGCCAGGGCATCTATCAGCCCCAGCATTTT.

This chain uses TRBV5-1 with TRBJ2-5; D is perhaps TRBD2 (6 bases). The V end was cut by 3 bases, the J end by 1 base, with 13 bases between. Germline lookup yields CDR1 SGHRS and CDR2 YFSETQ. The CDR3 is 15 amino acids. CDR3 loop: CASSSGAGPQETQYF. CDR3 DNA: TGCGCCAGCAGCTCTGGTGCGGGGCCCCAAGAGACCCAGTACTTC.